A single sample is the source of the 29 T cell receptor beta chains below, sequenced in a study of CD8+CD57+ T cells in acquired aplastic anemia. Patients chosen for sequencing had shown CD8+CD57+ cell expansion by flow cytometry. Investigators profiled TCR beta VDJ and CDR3 from genomic DNA template. TCRdb re-called the reads with MiXCR, one entry per CDR3 protein. The data hold more than 250,000 distinct CDR3 sequences, with approximately 86% observed a single time. Sequencing was carried out using sorted CD4+, CD8+, or CD8+CD57+ T cells (not recorded which) from PBMCs. All receptors come from a human donor with aplastic anemia.

The table lists this clonotype with many counts. This sequence joins TRBV3-1 and TRBJ2-3; TRBD1 or TRBD2 may be the D gene (6 bases each). The CDR3 consists of 16 residues. Trimming shortened V by 1 base and J by 3 bases, and 14 bases separated the two germline ends. Per the germline V gene, CDR1 is LGHDT and CDR2 is YNNKEL (reference sequence). The CDR3 region is CASSQVGGRGTDTQYF. The CDR3, as DNA: TGTGCCAGCAGCCAAGTTGGGGGGCGAGGGACAGATACGCAGTATTTT.

V is TRBV20-1 and J is TRBJ1-5; D call uncertain. The CDR3 runs to 15 residues. Between the trimmed V and J ends, which lost 4 bases and 1 base, there was a span of 14 bases. Germline V CDR1 and CDR2: DFQATT, SNEGSKA (reference sequence). The CDR3 here is CSATLGDSSNQPQHF. Written as DNA, the CDR3 is TGCAGTGCTACCCTCGGGGATAGCAGCAATCAGCCCCAGCATTTT.

In this sample, this clonotype turned up a few times. The junction departs from the called germline gene at one end, perhaps through a read error. V usage is TRBV19 and J usage is TRBJ1-1; the D is unclear. This CDR3 contains 15 residues. CDR1 and CDR2 from the germline V gene are LNHDA and SQIVND (reference sequence). The CDR3 DNA is TGTGCCAGTAGTATAGCTCGGGGAGCCAACACTGAACCTTTCTTC. Amino acid sequence: CASSIARGANTEPFF.

The rearrangement joins TRBV7-3 to TRBJ2-3; tentative D call: TRBD2 (5 bases). The V and J ends lost 5 bases and 14 bases respectively, with 26 bases between them. The CDR3 has 15 amino acids. Germline lookup yields CDR1 SGHTA and CDR2 FQGTGA. The CDR3 sequence is CASSIEGKGTDNWYF. CDR3 coding DNA: TGTGCCAGCAGCATAGAGGGAAAGGGCACTGATAACTGGTATTTT. Using reference TRBV7-3 and TRBJ2-3 for the parts outside the CDR3, the full variable domain is GAGVSQTPSNKVTEKGKYVELRCDPISGHTALYWYRQSLGQGPEFLIYFQGTGAADDSGLPNDRFFAVRPEGSVSTLKIQRTERGDSAVYLCASSIEGKGTDNWYFGPGTRLTVL.

Remarks on this clonotype: The CDR3 does not end in the conserved phenylalanine or tryptophan, so this is likely a read error. No DNA is shown, since the ends of the CDR3 on it are uncertain; the CDR3 is the one TCRdb lists. The rearrangement uses TRBV7-9 and TRBJ2-5; TRBD1, the table's D call, was not compared with the DNA. Germline values: CDR1 SEHNR, CDR2 FQNEAQ (reference sequence). The length of the CDR3 is 12 amino acids, counting both ends. CDR3 sequence: CASSGARGAQCV.

The V gene is TRBV7-2, the J gene TRBJ2-7, with D perhaps given as TRBD1 or TRBD2 (5 bases each). This CDR3 is built from 15 residues. In germline, CDR1 is SGHTA, CDR2 FQGNSA. Trimming removed 6 bases from V and 12 bases from J, with 27 bases in between. The CDR3 is CASSDRGAIQYEVYF. The CDR3 bases are TGTGCCAGCAGTGACAGAGGGGCCATACAGTACGAGGTGTACTTC.

This chain's CDR3 is CASSLEGTGYEKRYTF. CDR3 DNA: TGTGCCAGCAGCCTAGAGGGGACAGGGTATGAAAAACGCTACACCTTC. The chain couples TRBV9 to TRBJ1-2, with TRBD1 identical over 9 bases. V was pared by 4 bases and J by 9 bases, with 16 bases of the junction left unmatched. CDR1 and CDR2 (germline): SGDLS, YYNGEE. CDR3 length: 16 residues. Together with reference TRBV9 and TRBJ1-2, the CDR3 gives the full variable domain: DSGVTQTPKHLITATGQRVTLRCSPRSGDLSVYWYQQSLDQGLQFLIQYYNGEERAKGNILERFSAQQFPDLHSELNLSSLELGDSALYFCASSLEGTGYEKRYTFGSGTRLTVV.

Comment on this clonotype: At one end the junction does not follow the germline gene, possibly because of a read error. This chain uses TRBV4-1 with TRBJ2-1; D not certain. The CDR3 loop spans 15 amino acids. The germline CDR1 and CDR2 sequences are MGHRA and YSYEKL. The CDR3 coding sequence is TGTGCCAGCAGCTTGGCCCCGACCTTTTACAATGAGCAGTTCTTC. It encodes CASSLAPTFYNEQFF.

With regard to this clonotype: Since the CDR3 does not end with the conserved phenylalanine or tryptophan, this likely comes from a read error. It is unclear where the CDR3 begins or ends on the DNA, so no DNA is shown, and the CDR3 is as TCRdb lists it. This chain joins TRBV7-3 and TRBJ1-1; the table calls TRBD1, which could not be checked here. Germline CDR1 SGHTA, CDR2 FQGTGA. Inclusive of both ends, the CDR3 amounts to 13 amino acids. The CDR3 is CASSFHRNGTALS.

J is TRBJ2-7 and V is TRBV7-2, with D uncertain. Trimming stripped 3 bases from V and 1 base from J, with 22 bases between. The CDR3 has 18 amino acids. The V gene's germline CDR1 is SGHTA and CDR2 FQGNSA. CDR3 sequence (DNA): TGTGCCAGCAGCTTTCATCCAGGCGCGACATCTCTTTCCTACGAGCAGTACGTC. As protein: CASSFHPGATSLSYEQYV.

With respect to this clonotype: Its ends do not fully match the called genes, so a read error is possible. The J gene is TRBJ1-3, the V gene TRBV2; D might be TRBD1 (6 bases). The CDR3 runs 15 residues. CDR1 is SNHLY and CDR2 is FYNNEI in the germline V gene. The CDR3 spells CASSEGGGRGNTIYF. The CDR3 DNA reads as TGTGCCAGCAGCGAAGGTGGGGGGCGTGGAAACACCATATATTTT.

The V gene is TRBV9, the J gene TRBJ1-1; tentative D call: TRBD1 (5 bases). With 4 bases removed from V and 11 bases from J, the gap between germline ends came to 24 bases. In germline, CDR1 is SGDLS, CDR2 YYNGEE. The CDR3 covers 15 residues. DNA of the CDR3: TGTGCCAGCAGCTTAGGGACTAGCGGAATAGATGAGGCTTTCTTT. Translating it yields CASSLGTSGIDEAFF.

As for this clonotype: The junction departs from germline at one end; a sequencing error may be responsible. The rearrangement joins TRBV9 to TRBJ2-1, with D tentatively TRBD1 or TRBD2 (5 bases each). The CDR3 runs to 12 residues. Per the germline V gene, CDR1 is SGDLS and CDR2 is YYNGEE. DNA for the CDR3: TGTGCCAGCAGCGGAGAAGGGGACCCGAAGGATTTC. Translating it yields CASSGEGDPKDF.

CDR3 loop: CATSRRSQHETQYF. DNA for the CDR3: TGTGCCACCAGCAGGCGCAGCCAGCACGAGACCCAGTACTTC. The chain joins TRBV15 to TRBJ2-5; no clear D. In germline, CDR1 is LNHNV, CDR2 YYDKDF (reference sequence). The CDR3 has 14 amino acids. V was trimmed by 3 bases and J by 5 bases, leaving 13 bases between them.

DNA of the CDR3: TGTGCCAGCAGCTTTGCGGGAAGCCCCGATAGGGAGTATTTT. Its protein product is CASSFAGSPDREYF. This rearrangement joins TRBV7-9 to TRBJ2-3, with D tentatively TRBD2 (6 bases). CDR1 is SEHNR and CDR2 is FQNEAQ in the germline V gene (reference sequence). The CDR3 covers 14 residues. V dropped 3 bases and J dropped 13 bases, with 20 bases sitting between them. The full variable domain, rest sourced from reference TRBV7-9 and TRBJ2-3, is DTGVSQNPRHKITKRGQNVTFRCDPISEHNRLYWYRQTLGQGPEFLTYFQNEAQLEKSRLLSDRFSAERPKGSFSTLEIQRTEQGDSAMYLCASSFAGSPDREYFGPGTRLTVL.

About this clonotype itself: A junction end diverges from the germline sequence, so it may reflect a read error. The chain has TRBV5-5 and TRBJ2-7, with a weak D call TRBD2 (6 bases). Germline V gene lookup returns CDR1 SGHKS and CDR2 YYEKEE (reference sequence). The CDR3 length is 15 residues. Here the CDR3 reads CASSLDGGFSYEQYF. The DNA of the CDR3 is TGCGCCAGCAGCTTGGACGGGGGTTTCTCCTACGAGCAGTACTTC.

This chain uses TRBV19 with TRBJ2-1; D perhaps matches TRBD2 (5 bases). Germline CDR1 is LNHDA and CDR2 is SQIVND (reference sequence). Trimming removed 7 bases from V and 0 bases from J, with 10 bases in between. There are 14 residues in the CDR3. CDR3: CASTSSGSYNEQFF. The CDR3, as DNA: TGTGCCAGTACCAGCAGCGGCTCCTACAATGAGCAGTTCTTC. Looking up the rest from reference TRBV19 and TRBJ2-1 gives the full variable domain: DGGITQSPKYLFRKEGQNVTLSCEQNLNHDAMYWYRQDPGQGLRLIYYSQIVNDFQKGDIAEGYSVSREKKESFPLTVTSAQKNPTAFYLCASTSSGSYNEQFFGPGTRLTVL.

Comments on this clonotype: A much larger clone differs from this one at a single base, so this may be a read error. The chain has TRBV5-5 and TRBJ2-1; the match to TRBD1 covers 7 bases. This CDR3 is 16 amino acids long. From germline, CDR1 is SGHKS and CDR2 YYEKEE (reference sequence). The CDR3 region is CASSLDRGNGQDERFF. The DNA of the CDR3 is TGTGCCAGCAGCTTGGACAGGGGAAACGGTCAGGATGAGCGGTTCTTC.

Worth noting for this clonotype: One end of the junction varies from germline; a read error may be responsible. The rearrangement links TRBV9 to TRBJ2-5; D is perhaps TRBD2 (6 bases). Germline V CDR1 and CDR2: SGDLS, YYNGEE. There are 14 residues in the CDR3. The CDR3 protein is CASSHRGKQENLHF. CDR3 DNA sequence: TGCGCCAGCAGCCACCGGGGGAAACAAGAGAACCTCCACTTC.

Comment on this clonotype: Relative to the germline gene, one junction end is altered; a read error may explain this. The chain couples TRBV19 to TRBJ1-5; D remains ambiguous. Germline-derived CDR1 and CDR2 are LNHDA and SQIVND (reference sequence). CDR3 length equals 15 residues. The CDR3 sequence is CASSIASAPYNEQHF. In DNA, the CDR3 is TGTGCCAGCAGTATAGCTAGCGCCCCCTACAATGAGCAGCATTTT. Variable domain in full (rest from reference TRBV19 and TRBJ1-5): DGGITQSPKYLFRKEGQNVTLSCEQNLNHDAMYWYRQDPGQGLRLIYYSQIVNDFQKGDIAEGYSVSREKKESFPLTVTSAQKNPTAFYLCASSIASAPYNEQHFGDGTRLSIL.

In regard to this clonotype: Germline and junction disagree at one end, which may indicate a read error. V gene TRBV7-8 combines with J gene TRBJ1-1; no reliable D call. The length of the CDR3 is 15 residues. CDR1 and CDR2 (germline): SGHVS, FQNEAQ. The CDR3 is CASSLERGGNTEDFF. In nucleotides, the CDR3 is TGTGCCAGCAGCTTAGAGCGGGGAGGGAACACTGAAGATTTCTTT. The full variable domain, in which reference TRBV7-8 and TRBJ1-1 provide the parts outside the CDR3, is GAGVSQSPRYKVAKRGQDVALRCDPISGHVSLFWYQQALGQGPEFLTYFQNEAQLDKSGLPSDRFFAERPEGSVSTLKIQRTQQEDSAVYLCASSLERGGNTEDFFGQGTRLTVV.

This clonotype was seen a handful of times. This chain links TRBV20-1 with TRBJ2-7, with 7 bases identical to TRBD1. CDR1 is DFQATT, CDR2 SNEGSKA, per germline (reference sequence). The CDR3 loop spans 13 amino acids. Germline trimming cut 5 bases from V and 0 bases from J; bases unmatched to any gene: 4. CDR3 sequence: CSAGQASSYEQYF. For the CDR3, the DNA is TGCAGTGCTGGACAGGCTAGCTCCTACGAGCAGTACTTC.

The gene calls are TRBV7-2 and TRBJ1-1, with 7 bases matching TRBD1. V was clipped by 3 bases and J by 14 bases; unmatched bases: 18. Germline CDR1 SGHTA, CDR2 FQGNSA. This CDR3 is built from 15 residues. In DNA form, the CDR3 reads TGTGCCAGCAGCTTTGATCCGACCGGGACAGCTGATTCCTTCTTT. The encoded protein is CASSFDPTGTADSFF.

Worth noting for this clonotype: One junction end disagrees with the germline gene, perhaps due to a read error. The chain joins TRBV11-3 to TRBJ2-2; D is ambiguous. Looked up from germline, CDR1 is SGHNT and CDR2 is YENEEA. The CDR3 has 15 amino acids. The DNA for the CDR3 is TGCGCCAGCAGCCTAGATCTGCCAGACACCGGGGAGCTGTTTTTT. Residues: CASSLDLPDTGELFF.

The chain links TRBV5-5 to TRBJ2-7; D possibly corresponds to TRBD1 (6 bases). The germline V gene encodes CDR1 SGHKS and CDR2 YYEKEE (reference sequence). The CDR3 covers 15 residues. The ends were cut back, 5 bases at V and 2 bases at J, with 17 bases in the middle. The CDR3 DNA follows: TGTGCCAGCAGATCAGAGGACAGAACGACCTACGAGCAGTACGTC. This encodes CASRSEDRTTYEQYV.

The J gene is TRBJ2-7, the V gene TRBV5-4; D perhaps matches TRBD2 (5 bases). Germline V gene data show CDR1 as SGHNT and CDR2 as YYREEE (reference sequence). The CDR3 contains 14 residues. The V end lost 4 bases, the J end lost 2 bases, and 13 bases lay between the germline ends. The DNA of the CDR3 is TGTGCCAGCAGCACCCAGACTATAGCCTACGAGCAGTACTTC. Protein product: CASSTQTIAYEQYF.

This chain connects TRBV6-2 or TRBV6-3 to TRBJ2-5; TRBD1 aligns across 7 bases. Per germline, CDR1 MNHEY and CDR2 SVGEGT. Trimming cost V 2 bases and J 1 base; bases outside gene matches: 4. CDR3 length: 15 residues. CDR3 DNA: TGTGCCAGCAGTTACCCCTGGGACAGCCAAGAGACCCAGTACTTC. Translation gives CASSYPWDSQETQYF.

The chain has TRBV11-2 and TRBJ2-3; D uncertain. V lost 4 bases and J 5 bases, leaving 7 bases between the germline ends. The CDR3 is 12 amino acids. Germline lookup yields CDR1 SGHAT and CDR2 FQNNGV. The CDR3 here is CASSSDGDTQYF. Here the CDR3 DNA reads TGTGCCAGCAGCTCGGATGGAGATACGCAGTATTTT. Together with reference TRBV11-2 and TRBJ2-3, the CDR3 gives the full variable domain: EAGVAQSPRYKIIEKRQSVAFWCNPISGHATLYWYQQILGQGPKLLIQFQNNGVVDDSQLPKDRFSAERLKGVDSTLKIQPAKLEDSAVYLCASSSDGDTQYFGPGTRLTVL.

Concerning this clonotype itself: The junction shows a germline mismatch at one end, possibly a read error. CDR3 in amino acids: CASSSGTGSTDTQYF. CDR3 in DNA: TGTGCTAGCAGCTCAGGGACAGGTAGCACAGATACGCAGTATTTT. This chain connects TRBV7-9 to TRBJ2-3, with 8 bases matching TRBD1. The CDR3 is made up of 15 amino acids. In germline, CDR1 is SEHNR, CDR2 FQNEAQ (reference sequence).